The 13 T cell receptor beta chains given below trace back to one sample, sequenced in a study of long-term antiretroviral therapy in people with HIV. A v3.0 immunoSEQ assay was performed at survey level. Sequencing was performed with immunoSEQ multiplex PCR; in TCRdb, only in-frame clones are kept and a portion is missing. The sample holds around 25,000 clones, under 80% seen once. The source was unsorted PBMCs, collected 1.1 years before starting antiretroviral therapy. Receptors were obtained from a woman aged 40 to 49 with HIV.

This sequence joins TRBV19 and TRBJ1-5; D gene unclear. CDR1 and CDR2 from the germline V gene are LNHDA and SQIVND (reference sequence). This CDR3 has 13 amino acids. The V gene lost 3 bases and the J gene lost 5 bases, with 8 bases spanning the gap. In DNA, the CDR3 is TGTGCCAGTAGTATCTTTAGTGATCAGCCCCAGCATTTT. Translation: CASSIFSDQPQHF.

DNA of the CDR3: TGTGCCAGTAGTATTGAGAGCAATCAGCCCCAGCATTTT. This encodes CASSIESNQPQHF. V is TRBV19 and J is TRBJ1-5; D uncertain. Germline V gives CDR1 LNHDA, CDR2 SQIVND (reference sequence). V lost 3 bases and J lost 1, with 4 bases in between. This CDR3 is 13 amino acids long.

The chain is built from TRBV5-1 and TRBJ2-7, with 14 bases that match TRBD2. Germline V gene lookup returns CDR1 SGHRS and CDR2 YFSETQ. The J segment lost 3 bases and the V segment lost 2 bases, leaving 4 bases of the junction unmatched. The CDR3 has 16 residues. CDR3 region: CASSFGLAGGNYEQYF. DNA of the CDR3: TGCGCCAGCAGCTTCGGACTAGCGGGAGGCAACTACGAGCAGTACTTC.

The chain uses TRBV19 and TRBJ1-2; D gene uncertain. The CDR3 length is 16 residues. V was cut by 6 bases and J by 1 base, with 18 bases left in between. The germline V gene encodes CDR1 LNHDA and CDR2 SQIVND (reference sequence). The CDR3 loop is CASSGEDWRVNYGYTF. CDR3 nucleotide sequence: TGTGCCAGTAGCGGGGAAGACTGGCGTGTTAACTATGGCTACACCTTC.

The chain joins TRBV9 to TRBJ1-1, with TRBD1 identical over 10 bases. Germline trimming cut 3 bases from V and 4 bases from J; bases unmatched to any gene: 6. CDR3 length: 15 residues. The germline V gene encodes CDR1 SGDLS and CDR2 YYNGEE. The CDR3 region is CASSEGTGAITEAFF. The CDR3 DNA sequence: TGTGCCAGCAGCGAGGGGACAGGGGCGATCACTGAAGCTTTCTTT.

This chain links TRBV5-6 with TRBJ2-7; D possibly uses TRBD1 or TRBD2 (5 bases each). The V end was cut by 4 bases, the J end by 1 base, with 15 bases between. There are 15 residues in the CDR3. Germline values: CDR1 SGHDT, CDR2 YYEEEE. The CDR3 sequence: CASSRFGTVSYEQYF. The CDR3 DNA sequence: TGTGCCAGCAGCCGCTTCGGGACGGTATCCTACGAGCAGTACTTC.

The rearrangement links TRBV6-5 to TRBJ2-1; 13 bases fit TRBD2. Trimming removed 2 bases from V and 5 bases from J; junction bases left unmatched: 0. The CDR3 loop spans 15 amino acids. The V gene's germline CDR1 is MNHEY and CDR2 SVGAGI. CDR3 DNA: TGTGCCAGCAGTTACGGACTAGCGGGGGACAATGAGCAGTTCTTC. Amino acid sequence: CASSYGLAGDNEQFF.

V is TRBV29-1 and J is TRBJ2-7; no definite D call. The ends were cut back, 2 bases at V and 1 base at J, with 9 bases in the middle. The CDR3 runs 13 residues. Germline lookup yields CDR1 SQVTM and CDR2 ANQGSEA. The CDR3 loop is CSVESPGSYEQYF. DNA of the CDR3: TGCAGCGTTGAATCTCCGGGTTCCTACGAGCAGTACTTC.

The V call is TRBV4-3, the J call TRBJ1-6; TRBD1 might be the D (5 bases). The CDR3 is made up of 15 amino acids. Trimming removed 0 bases at V and 4 bases at J, with 7 bases between. The germline V gene has CDR1 LGHNA and CDR2 YSLEER. The CDR3 DNA sequence: TGCGCCAGCAGCCAAGATGACAGTTATAATTCACCCCTCCACTTT. Amino acids: CASSQDDSYNSPLHF.

This chain links TRBV5-1 with TRBJ2-7; the match to TRBD2 covers 11 bases. The CDR3 consists of 16 residues. V shed 7 bases, J shed 1 base, and the junction held 10 bases outside the gene matches. The V gene's germline CDR1 is SGHRS and CDR2 YFSETQ. CDR3 residues: CASGPLAGGPSYEQYF. CDR3 nucleotides: TGCGCCAGCGGCCCCTTAGCGGGAGGGCCTTCCTACGAGCAGTACTTC.

The chain recombines TRBV11-3 with TRBJ2-2; unclear D gene. Trimming removed 5 bases at V and 0 bases at J, with 7 bases between. CDR3 length equals 14 residues. Germline V lookup: CDR1 SGHNT, CDR2 YENEEA. CDR3 in DNA: TGTGCCAGCAGCCCCACAGCGAACACCGGGGAGCTGTTTTTT. This codes for CASSPTANTGELFF.

The sample holds a few counts of this clone. The chain has TRBV25-1 and TRBJ2-7, with 7 bases identical to TRBD2. Germline V gene data show CDR1 as MGHDK and CDR2 as SYGVNS. This CDR3 region has 14 residues. The ends lost 8 bases at V and 5 bases at J; junction bases unmatched: 12. This CDR3 reads CASQGAGVLNEQYF. The CDR3 region has the DNA TGTGCCAGCCAGGGCGCGGGGGTACTCAACGAGCAGTACTTC.

This clone occurred a few times. The chain links TRBV7-9 to TRBJ1-5; 8 bases line up with TRBD1. J lost 4 bases, V lost 2 bases, and 4 bases had no gene match. CDR1 and CDR2 (germline): SEHNR, FQNEAQ (reference sequence). The CDR3 loop spans 15 amino acids. DNA for the CDR3: TGTGCCAGCAGCTTACAGGGGGCCGGTAATCAGCCCCAGCATTTT. It encodes CASSLQGAGNQPQHF.